The present TCR beta chain was sequenced within a study of blood T cell repertoires in COVID-19. About the research overall: From the United States, Italy and Spain came samples of acute and convalescent COVID-19. T cells, B-cell-depleted T cells, or PBMCs supplied cDNA or gDNA.

The germline gives CDR1 SGHKS, CDR2 YYEKEE (reference sequence). With 7 bases clipped from V and 6 bases from J, the junction kept 7 bases outside the gene matches. The CDR3 is made up of 14 amino acids. This clone was observed a handful of times. Original processing methods: Amplification of reference gene primers was used by the study to estimate nucleated cell counts. TCRdb's copy holds only in-frame clones and misses some; the assay was immunoSEQ multiplex PCR. The D gene and trimming were derived from the DNA, and the V and J assignments and clone size from that table. The table records about 75,000 clones, 88% of them present only once.

The TCR sequence derives from a human donor in a cohort sampled during active COVID-19. The material sequenced was peripheral blood. J is TRBJ2-1 and V is TRBV5-5; 10 nucleotides align to TRBD2. The CDR3 sequence: CASGESGGANEQFF. The CDR3 region has the DNA TGTGCCAGCGGTGAAAGCGGGGGGGCCAATGAGCAGTTCTTC.